The rows below give T cell receptor beta chains drawn from one sample of a study of blood T cell repertoires in COVID-19. This table comes from immunoSEQ multiplex PCR, and its TCRdb copy is limited to in-frame clones, with some not included. The sample consists of around 400,000 clones, nearly 90% of them appearing once. The source material was PBMCs or T cells enriched from blood (not recorded which). The receptors originated from a woman aged 25-40 years who had recovered from COVID-19. CDR3s include the opening cysteine and the closing phenylalanine or tryptophan. D genes are given only for firm matches. Not every row has a clone size; where given, it reads once, few, many or a size class.

clone_size d_call j_call v_call cdr3_nt cdr3_aa
- - TRBJ2-7 TRBV9 TGTGCCAGCAGCCAGGGTACGATCCACGAGCAGTACTTC CASSQGTIHEQYF
- - TRBJ1-5 TRBV2 TGTGCCAGCAGTGAACGCGGAGGTCAGCCCCAGCATTTT CASSERGGQPQHF
- - TRBJ2-7 TRBV18 TGTGCCAGCTCACCACTTAGGGAGGCCTCCTACGAGCAGTACTTC CASSPLREASYEQYF
- - TRBJ2-7 TRBV6-5 TGTGCCAGCCGTCGTCGGGGCGAGCAGTACTTC CASRRRGEQYF
- TRBD2 TRBJ2-1 TRBV5-1 TGCGCCAGCAGCTTGCTCGGCGCAGGGACTAGCGGCTACAATGAGCAGTTCTTC CASSLLGAGTSGYNEQFF
- TRBD2 TRBJ2-1 TRBV30 TGTGCCTGGAGTGCTTCGACTAGCGGGAGGGATGAGCAGTTCTTC CAWSASTSGRDEQFF
- TRBD1 TRBJ1-1 TRBV5-4 TGTGCCAGCAGCCCCCCAGGGGGTTCTTGGGAGGCGACTGAAGCTTTCTTT CASSPPGGSWEATEAFF
once - TRBJ2-3 TRBV5-1 TGCGCCAGCAGCTTAGGCGGGAAGGGGACAGATACGCAGTATTTT CASSLGGKGTDTQYF
- - TRBJ2-7 TRBV7-8 TGTGCCAGCAGCTTAGTACCCAGCTACGAGCAGTACTTC CASSLVPSYEQYF
- - TRBJ2-2 TRBV7-9 TGTGCCAGCAGCCCCGGGATCACCGGGGAGCTGTTTTTT CASSPGITGELFF
- TRBD2 TRBJ2-1 TRBV15 TGTGCCACCAGCAGAGTGGGCATATCTATAGCGGGGACTTACAATGAGCAGTTCTTC CATSRVGISIAGTYNEQFF
- - TRBJ2-1 TRBV25-1 TGTGCCAGCAGTGAATCCCGAACGCGTTACAATGAGCAGTTCTTC CASSESRTRYNEQFF
- TRBD1 TRBJ1-5 TRBV2 TGTGCCAGCAGTTACGGGACAGCAAACAATCAGCCCCAGCATTTT CASSYGTANNQPQHF
- - TRBJ2-5 TRBV6-5 TGTGCCAGCAGTTACCGGTCAGGGCAAAACCCCCAGTACTTC CASSYRSGQNPQYF
- - TRBJ1-1 TRBV11-2 TGTGCCAGCAGCTTCCTAGCTGAAGCTTTCTTT CASSFLAEAFF
once TRBD2 TRBJ2-3 TRBV18 TGTGCCAGCTCACTCAGAACTAGCGGGGGCACAGATACGCAGTATTTT CASSLRTSGGTDTQYF
- - TRBJ1-2 TRBV30 TGTGCCTGGAGGGCGAGGCCTGGCTATGGCTACACCTTC CAWRARPGYGYTF
once TRBD1 TRBJ1-6 TRBV11-2 TGTGCCAGCAGCTTAGGGACAGGGAGCAATTCACCCCTCCACTTT CASSLGTGSNSPLHF